Each of the 9 T cell receptor beta chains below was sequenced from the same sample in a study of blood T cell repertoires in COVID-19. Some clones are missing from TCRdb's copy, which holds only in-frame ones; the method was immunoSEQ multiplex PCR. The sample holds about 20,000 clones, roughly nine tenths seen once. Input material: peripheral blood. All receptors derive from a human donor in a cohort sampled during active COVID-19.

The chain carries TRBV4-1 and TRBJ1-5; 10 bases map to TRBD1. The CDR3 length is 18 residues. The trim removed 0 bases at V and 6 bases at J, leaving 11 bases unmatched. Germline V CDR1 and CDR2: MGHRA, YSYEKL. The CDR3 DNA reads as TGCGCCAGCAGCCAAGATAAGGGGGACAGGGGTAATTTTCAGCCCCAGCATTTT. Its translation: CASSQDKGDRGNFQPQHF.

The rearrangement joins TRBV19 to TRBJ1-4, with D unclear. V lost 5 bases to trimming and J lost 5 bases, with 15 bases between them. The CDR3 runs to 15 residues. The germline gives CDR1 LNHDA, CDR2 SQIVND (reference sequence). As DNA, the CDR3 is TGTGCCAGTAGTTGGTCAAAGAGTCGAAATGAAAAACTGTTTTTT. Amino acid sequence: CASSWSKSRNEKLFF.

The J gene is TRBJ2-7, the V gene TRBV28, with D possibly TRBD2 on 5 matching bases. The V gene lost 5 bases and the J gene lost 3 bases, with 17 bases spanning the gap. CDR1 and CDR2 (germline): MDHEN, SYDVKM. The CDR3 runs to 15 residues. The CDR3 DNA reads TGTGCCAGCAGTCCCGCCGGGGTCAGTGGCTACGAGCAGTACTTC. Its translation is CASSPAGVSGYEQYF. The full variable domain, its missing parts supplied by reference TRBV28 and TRBJ2-7, is DVKVTQSSRYLVKRTGEKVFLECVQDMDHENMFWYRQDPGLGLRLIYFSYDVKMKEKGDIPEGYSVSREKKERFSLILESASTNQTSMYLCASSPAGVSGYEQYFGPGTRLTVT.

The J gene is TRBJ1-1, the V gene TRBV6-5; no definite D call. The CDR3 consists of 11 residues. Germline V lookup: CDR1 MNHEY, CDR2 SVGAGI. Trimming cost V 11 bases and J 7 bases, with 14 bases left between them. The CDR3 DNA reads TGTGCCGTAGGGCGGGGTTTTGAAGCTTTCTTT. Its protein product is CAVGRGFEAFF.

This chain joins TRBV9 and TRBJ2-1; 12 bases map to TRBD2. CDR1 and CDR2 from the germline V gene are SGDLS and YYNGEE. V shed 1 base and J 5 bases; nucleotides not matched to a gene: 10. The CDR3 sequence is 18 residues long. CDR3 region: CASSVKLAGGRGDNEQFF. In DNA form, the CDR3 reads TGTGCCAGCAGCGTAAAACTAGCGGGAGGCCGAGGGGACAATGAGCAGTTCTTC.

The V and J genes are TRBV21-1 and TRBJ2-2; TRBD1, the D gene given by the table, was not confirmed from the DNA. TRBV21-1 is listed as a pseudogene. The CDR3 is 20 residues long. The DNA of the CDR3 is TGTGCCAGCAGCAAAGCGCAAAGCTTTATCAGGGGCGAAAGCACCGGGGAGCTGTTTTTT. This gives the protein CASSKAQSFIRGESTGELFF.

The chain carries TRBV3-1 (or the pseudogene TRBV3-2) and TRBJ2-5; 12 positions agree with TRBD2. CDR1 and CDR2 from the germline V gene are LGHDT and YNNKEL (reference sequence). Trimming at V came to 0 bases and at J to 8 bases, leaving 4 bases not matched to a gene. The CDR3 has 15 residues. CDR3 sequence reads: CASSQDSSGRVTQYF. The CDR3 nucleotides are TGTGCCAGCAGCCAAGATTCTAGCGGGAGGGTCACCCAGTACTTC.

This clone was seen a handful of times. V is TRBV5-1 and J is TRBJ2-7; tentative D call: TRBD1 (5 bases). The CDR3 is 14 residues long. The germline gives CDR1 SGHRS, CDR2 YFSETQ. The V end was cut by 0 bases, the J end by 2 bases, with 9 bases between. CDR3 in DNA: TGCGCCAGCAGCTTGGAAAGACAGCCCTACGAGCAGTACTTC. It specifies CASSLERQPYEQYF.

This clone is classed as medium-sized (0.01 to 0.1%). This rearrangement joins TRBV10-2 to TRBJ1-4, with 7 nucleotides matching TRBD1. The CDR3 length is 13 residues. Losses at the gene ends were 8 bases for V and 2 bases for J; bases not matched to a gene: 2. The germline gives CDR1 WSHSY, CDR2 SAAADI. CDR3 protein: CASGDSTNEKLFF. The CDR3 DNA sequence: TGCGCCAGCGGGGACAGCACTAATGAAAAACTGTTTTTT.